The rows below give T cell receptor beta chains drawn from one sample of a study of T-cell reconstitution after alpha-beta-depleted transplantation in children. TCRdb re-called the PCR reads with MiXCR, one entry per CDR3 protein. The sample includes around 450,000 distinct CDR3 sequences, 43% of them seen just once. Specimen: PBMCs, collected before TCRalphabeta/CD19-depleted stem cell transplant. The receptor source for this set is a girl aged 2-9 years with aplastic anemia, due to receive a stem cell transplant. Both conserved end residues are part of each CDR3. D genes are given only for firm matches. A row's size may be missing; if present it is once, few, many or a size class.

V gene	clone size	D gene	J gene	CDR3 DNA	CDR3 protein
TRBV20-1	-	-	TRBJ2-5	TGCAGTGCTAGACGACAAGCGGGACTGACAGGCTCAGGGGAGACCCAGTACTTC	CSARRQAGLTGSGETQYF
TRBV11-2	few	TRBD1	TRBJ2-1	TGTGCCAGCAGCTCCAACAGGGGCTATGAGCAGTTCTTC	CASSSNRGYEQFF
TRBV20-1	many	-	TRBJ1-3	TGCAGTGCTGGGGACACGCGGGGAAACACCATATATTTT	CSAGDTRGNTIYF
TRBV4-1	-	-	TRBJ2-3	TGCGCCAGCAGCCAAGGGCCCAGCTCTAGCACAGATACGCAGTATTTT	CASSQGPSSSTDTQYF
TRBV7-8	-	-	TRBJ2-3	TGTGCCAGCAGCACCCGACAAGGGGTCGATACAACCCCAGATACGCAGTATTTT	CASSTRQGVDTTPDTQYF
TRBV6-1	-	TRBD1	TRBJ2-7	TGTGCCAGCCTCGGGTATGGGCAGGGGGCGTACGAGCAGTACTTC	CASLGYGQGAYEQYF
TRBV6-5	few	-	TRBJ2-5	TGTGCCAGCAGTTACCTCGGACCTAAGGTGGAGACCCAGTACTTC	CASSYLGPKVETQYF
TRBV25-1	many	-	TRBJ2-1	TGTGCCAGCAGTGAAATAGCCAGCTCCTACAATGAGCAGTTCTTC	CASSEIASSYNEQFF
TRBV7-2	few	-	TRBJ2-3	TGTGCCAGCAGTACGACTCGGAAACTCACAGATACGCAGTATTTT	CASSTTRKLTDTQYF
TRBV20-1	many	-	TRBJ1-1	TGCAGTGCTTATGGGCGAGGCGACACTGAAGCTTTCTTT	CSAYGRGDTEAFF
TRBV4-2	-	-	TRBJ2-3	TGTGCCATCAGCCCCGAGGGCGGGACTCGCACAGATACGCAGTATTTT	CAISPEGGTRTDTQYF
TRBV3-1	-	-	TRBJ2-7	TGTGCCAGCAGTCGGGACATTTTCTACGAGCAGTACTTC	CASSRDIFYEQYF
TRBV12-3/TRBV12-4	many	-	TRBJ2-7	TGTGCCAGCACCCCCCCGGGACGCCTTGGTTATGAGCAGTACTTC	CASTPPGRLGYEQYF
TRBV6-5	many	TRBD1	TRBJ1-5	TGTGCCAGCAGTTACCCAGGGGGCAGGAAGAGCAATCAGCCCCAGCATTTT	CASSYPGGRKSNQPQHF
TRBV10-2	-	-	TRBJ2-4	TGCGCCAGCAGTGACCTATACATTCAGTACTTC	CASSDLYIQYF
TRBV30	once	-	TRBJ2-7	TGTGCCTGGAGTTCAGGAGGGAGTTCCTACGAGCAGTACTTC	CAWSSGGSSYEQYF
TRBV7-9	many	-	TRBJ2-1	TGTGCCAGCAGCGGCATAGATGGCCGCGAGCAGTTCTTC	CASSGIDGREQFF
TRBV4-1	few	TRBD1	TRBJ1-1	TGCGCCAGCAGCCCCCGACAGGGTCCCGAAGCTTTCTTT	CASSPRQGPEAFF
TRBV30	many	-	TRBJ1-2	TGTGCCTGGAGGGCAGGGACGATGAATGGCTACACCTTC	CAWRAGTMNGYTF
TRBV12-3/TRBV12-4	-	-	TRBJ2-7	TGTGCCAGCAGTTACCGGGACGGAGCCTACGAGCAGTACTTC	CASSYRDGAYEQYF
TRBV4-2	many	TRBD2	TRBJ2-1	TGTGCCAGCAGCCAAGAAGGCGGGAGGAGCAATGAGCAGTTCTTC	CASSQEGGRSNEQFF
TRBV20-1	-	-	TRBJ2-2	TGCAGTGCTAGTCACGCGGGTGCGAACACCGGGGAGCTGTTTTTT	CSASHAGANTGELFF
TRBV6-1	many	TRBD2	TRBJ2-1	TGTGCCAGCGGCCCGCGGACTAGCGGGAGCCAGGGTGAGCAGTTCTTC	CASGPRTSGSQGEQFF
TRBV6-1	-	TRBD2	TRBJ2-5	TGTGCCAGCAGTGAAGTAATTAGCGGGGGGGGCACCCAGTACTTC	CASSEVISGGGTQYF
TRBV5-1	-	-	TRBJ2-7	TGCGCCAGCAGCTCCTGGGATCTTCGGGCGGGGACCTCCTACGAGCAGTACTTC	CASSSWDLRAGTSYEQYF
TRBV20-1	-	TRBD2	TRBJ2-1	TGCAGTGCGAGGGTTCCGGGAGGGCCCGACAATGAGCAGTTCTTC	CSARVPGGPDNEQFF
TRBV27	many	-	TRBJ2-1	TGTGCCAGCAGAGTCCTAACGGACGGGAATGAGCAGTTCTTC	CASRVLTDGNEQFF
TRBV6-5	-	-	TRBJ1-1	TGTGCCAGCAGTTACAGTGATCCAGGGGCGGAAGCTTTCTTT	CASSYSDPGAEAFF
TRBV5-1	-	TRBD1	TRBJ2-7	TGCGCCAGCAGCCGTCACGGACAGGGGGACGAGCAGTACTTC	CASSRHGQGDEQYF
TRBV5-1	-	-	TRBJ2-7	TGCGCCAGCAGCTTGGTGGCAGGGAGTTCCACTCCTCGATCCTACGAGCAGTACTTC	CASSLVAGSSTPRSYEQYF
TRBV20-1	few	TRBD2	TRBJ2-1	TGCAGTGCTAGGGCTAAACTAGCGGGAGGACTTGAGCAGTTCTTC	CSARAKLAGGLEQFF
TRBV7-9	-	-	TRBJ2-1	TGTGCCAGCAGCCCGGACCCAAGCTCCTACAATGAGCAGTTCTTC	CASSPDPSSYNEQFF
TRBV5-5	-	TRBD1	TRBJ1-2	TGTGCCAGCAGCTTCCAGGGGGACTATGGCTACACCTTC	CASSFQGDYGYTF
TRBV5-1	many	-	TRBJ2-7	TGCGCCAGCAGCCTCACTAGTACCCCCTACGAGCAGTACTTC	CASSLTSTPYEQYF
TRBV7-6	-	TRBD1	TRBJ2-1	TGTGCCAGCAGCTTGACAGGGACCTACAGTGAGCAGTTCTTC	CASSLTGTYSEQFF
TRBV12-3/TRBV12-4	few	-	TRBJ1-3	TGTGCCACGAACAGGGATGCTGGAAACACCATATATTTT	CATNRDAGNTIYF
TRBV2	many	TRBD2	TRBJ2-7	TGTGCCGTAAGCGGGAGGGTGGGAAACGAGCAGTACTTC	CAVSGRVGNEQYF
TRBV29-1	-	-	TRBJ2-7	TGCAGCGTTGAACCAGGGGACGAAAACGAGCAGTACTTC	CSVEPGDENEQYF
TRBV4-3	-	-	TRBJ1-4	TGCGCCAGCAGCCAAGCAGGGGCGGGGGAAGGTGAAAAACTGTTTTTT	CASSQAGAGEGEKLFF
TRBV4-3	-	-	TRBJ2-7	TGCGCCAGCAGCCAAGGAACAGGAGCTAGATACGAGCAGTACTTC	CASSQGTGARYEQYF
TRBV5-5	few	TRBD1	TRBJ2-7	TGTGCCAGCAGCTTTGGCCCCGGACAGGCAAGGGCCTACGAGCAGTACTTC	CASSFGPGQARAYEQYF
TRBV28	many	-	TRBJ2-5	TGTGCCAGCAGTAGGGGTCGACGAGAGACCCAGTACTTC	CASSRGRRETQYF
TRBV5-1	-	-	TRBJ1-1	TGCGCCAGCAGCTTGGGGCAGGGCGGACGGAACACTGAAGCTTTCTTT	CASSLGQGGRNTEAFF
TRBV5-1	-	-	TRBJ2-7	TGCGCCAGCAGCTTGGTTGCCAGGGGTAACGAGCAGTACTTC	CASSLVARGNEQYF
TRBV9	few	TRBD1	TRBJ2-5	TGTGCCAGCAGCGTAGGGGACAGGGATCAAGAGACCCAGTACTTC	CASSVGDRDQETQYF
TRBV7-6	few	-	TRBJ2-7	TGTGCCAGCAGCGCCAGGTGGGGACTGTACGAGCAGTACTTC	CASSARWGLYEQYF
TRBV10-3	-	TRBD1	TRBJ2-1	TGTGCCATCAGTGACCCGGGACAGGGGGACTACAATGAGCAGTTCTTC	CAISDPGQGDYNEQFF
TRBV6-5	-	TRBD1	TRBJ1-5	TGTGCCAGCCATGAGGACAGGGTTCAGCCCCAGCATTTT	CASHEDRVQPQHF